This T cell receptor (beta chain) was identified in a study of blood T cell repertoires in COVID-19. Overall study context: The origin of the acute and convalescent COVID-19 samples was the United States, Italy and Spain. Sample material is recorded as cDNA or gDNA derived from T cells, B-cell-depleted T cells, or PBMCs.

V lost 5 bases to trimming and J lost 0 bases, with 11 bases between them. Germline V CDR1 and CDR2: SGHTA, FQGNSA. There are 15 residues in the CDR3. Seattle-derived patients entered the study during active infection and were followed longitudinally. Source study methods: For nucleated cells, counts were estimated from reference gene primer amplification. TCRdb's copy holds only in-frame clones and misses some; the assay was immunoSEQ multiplex PCR. V and J calls and clone size are as listed in that table; D and trimming were resolved from the DNA. The data contain some 120,000 clones, under 95% of them singletons.

What was sequenced was peripheral blood. The sequence derives from a man aged 55 to 70 with COVID-19, enrolled during active disease. V gene TRBV7-2 combines with J gene TRBJ1-3; TRBD1 might be the D (6 bases). The CDR3 loop reads CASSPDRSSGNTIYF. As DNA, the CDR3 is TGTGCCAGCAGCCCCGACAGGAGCTCTGGAAACACCATATATTTT.